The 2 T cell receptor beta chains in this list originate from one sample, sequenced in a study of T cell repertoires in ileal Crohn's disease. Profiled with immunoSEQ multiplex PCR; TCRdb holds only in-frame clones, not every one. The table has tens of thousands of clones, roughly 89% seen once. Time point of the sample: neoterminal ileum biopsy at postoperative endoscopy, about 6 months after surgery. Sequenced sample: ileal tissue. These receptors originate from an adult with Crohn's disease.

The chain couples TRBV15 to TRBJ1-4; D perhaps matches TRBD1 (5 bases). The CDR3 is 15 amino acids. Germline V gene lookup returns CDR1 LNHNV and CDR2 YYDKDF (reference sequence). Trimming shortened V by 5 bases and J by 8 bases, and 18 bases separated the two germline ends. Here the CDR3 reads CATSPRGGRQEKLFF. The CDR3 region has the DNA TGTGCCACCAGCCCTAGGGGAGGACGCCAAGAAAAACTGTTTTTT.

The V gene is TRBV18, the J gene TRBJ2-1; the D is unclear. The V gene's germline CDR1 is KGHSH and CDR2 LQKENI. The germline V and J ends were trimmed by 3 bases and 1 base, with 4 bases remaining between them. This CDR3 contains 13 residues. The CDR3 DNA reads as TGTGCCAGCTCACCCGGTTCCTACAATGAGCAGTTCTTC. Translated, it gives CASSPGSYNEQFF.